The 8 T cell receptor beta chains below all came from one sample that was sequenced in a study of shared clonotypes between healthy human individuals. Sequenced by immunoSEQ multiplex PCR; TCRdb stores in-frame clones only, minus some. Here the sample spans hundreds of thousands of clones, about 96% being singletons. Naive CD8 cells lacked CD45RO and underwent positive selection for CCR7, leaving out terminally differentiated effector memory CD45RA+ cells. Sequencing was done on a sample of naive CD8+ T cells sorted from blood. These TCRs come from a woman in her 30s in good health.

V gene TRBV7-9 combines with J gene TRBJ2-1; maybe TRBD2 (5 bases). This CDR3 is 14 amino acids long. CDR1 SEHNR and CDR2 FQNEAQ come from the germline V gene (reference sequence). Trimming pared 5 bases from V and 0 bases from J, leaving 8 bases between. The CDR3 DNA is TGTGCCAGCAGCCATACTAGCTCCTACAATGAGCAGTTCTTC. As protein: CASSHTSSYNEQFF.

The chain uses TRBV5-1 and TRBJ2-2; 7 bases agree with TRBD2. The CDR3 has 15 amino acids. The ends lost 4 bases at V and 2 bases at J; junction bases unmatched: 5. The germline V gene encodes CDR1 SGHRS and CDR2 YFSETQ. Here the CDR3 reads CASSPGLVNTGELFF. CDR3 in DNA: TGCGCCAGCAGCCCTGGACTAGTCAACACCGGGGAGCTGTTTTTT.

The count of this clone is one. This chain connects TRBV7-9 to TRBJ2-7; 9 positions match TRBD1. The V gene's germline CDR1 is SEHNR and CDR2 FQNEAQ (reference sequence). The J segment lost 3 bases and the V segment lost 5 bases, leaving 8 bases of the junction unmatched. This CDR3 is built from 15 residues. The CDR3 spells CASSLPGDRVYEQYF. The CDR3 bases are TGTGCCAGCAGCCTACCCGGGGACAGGGTCTACGAGCAGTACTTC. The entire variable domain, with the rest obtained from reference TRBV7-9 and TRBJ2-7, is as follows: DTGVSQNPRHKITKRGQNVTFRCDPISEHNRLYWYRQTLGQGPEFLTYFQNEAQLEKSRLLSDRFSAERPKGSFSTLEIQRTEQGDSAMYLCASSLPGDRVYEQYFGPGTRLTVT.

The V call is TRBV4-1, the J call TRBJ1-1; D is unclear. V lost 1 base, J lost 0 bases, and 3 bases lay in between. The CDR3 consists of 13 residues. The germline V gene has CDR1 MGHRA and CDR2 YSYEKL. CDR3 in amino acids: CASSQVLNTEAFF. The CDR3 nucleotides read TGCGCCAGCAGCCAAGTCCTGAACACTGAAGCTTTCTTT.

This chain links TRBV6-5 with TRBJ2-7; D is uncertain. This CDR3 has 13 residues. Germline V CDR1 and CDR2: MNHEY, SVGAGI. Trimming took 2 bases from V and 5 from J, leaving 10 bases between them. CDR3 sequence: CASSYAIGDEQYF. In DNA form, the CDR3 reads TGTGCCAGCAGTTACGCCATTGGGGACGAGCAGTACTTC.

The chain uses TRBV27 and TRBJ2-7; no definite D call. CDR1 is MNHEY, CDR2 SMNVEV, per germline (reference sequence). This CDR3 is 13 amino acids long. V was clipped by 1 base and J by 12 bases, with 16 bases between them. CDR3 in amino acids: CASSLFPGSDPYF. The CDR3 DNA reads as TGTGCCAGCAGTTTATTCCCAGGATCCGATCCGTACTTC.

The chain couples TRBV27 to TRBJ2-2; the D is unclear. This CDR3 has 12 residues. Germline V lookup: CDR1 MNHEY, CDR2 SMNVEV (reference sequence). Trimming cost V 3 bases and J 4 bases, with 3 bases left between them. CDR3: CASSFSTGELFF. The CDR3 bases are TGTGCCAGCAGTTTTTCCACCGGGGAGCTGTTTTTT.

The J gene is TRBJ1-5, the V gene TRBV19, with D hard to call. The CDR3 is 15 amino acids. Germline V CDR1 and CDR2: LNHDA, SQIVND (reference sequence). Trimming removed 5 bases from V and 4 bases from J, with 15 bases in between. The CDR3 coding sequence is TGTGCCAGTAGTCCGACTCAATTCCGAAATCAGCCCCAGCATTTT. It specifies CASSPTQFRNQPQHF.